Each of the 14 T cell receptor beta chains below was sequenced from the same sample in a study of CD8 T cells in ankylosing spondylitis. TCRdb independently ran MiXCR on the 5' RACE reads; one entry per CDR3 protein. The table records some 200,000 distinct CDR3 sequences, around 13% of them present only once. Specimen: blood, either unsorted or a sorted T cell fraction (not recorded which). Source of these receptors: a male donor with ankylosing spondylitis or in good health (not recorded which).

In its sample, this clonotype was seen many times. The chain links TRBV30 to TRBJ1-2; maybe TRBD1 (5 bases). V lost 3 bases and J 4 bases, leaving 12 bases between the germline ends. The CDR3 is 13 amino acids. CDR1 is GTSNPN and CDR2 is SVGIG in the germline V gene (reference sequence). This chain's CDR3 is CAWSRTPLYGYTF. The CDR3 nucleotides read TGTGCCTGGAGCAGGACACCGCTCTATGGCTACACCTTC. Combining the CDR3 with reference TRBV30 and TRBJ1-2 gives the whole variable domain SQTIHQWPATLVQPVGSPLSLECTVEGTSNPNLYWYRQAAGRGLQLLFYSVGIGQISSEVPQNLSASRPQDRQFILSSKKLLLSDSGFYLCAWSRTPLYGYTFGSGTRLTVV.

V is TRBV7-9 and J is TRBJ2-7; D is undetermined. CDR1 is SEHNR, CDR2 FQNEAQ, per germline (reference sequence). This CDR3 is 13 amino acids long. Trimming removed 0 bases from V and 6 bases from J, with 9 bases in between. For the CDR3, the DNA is TGTGCCAGCAGCTTAGCCCCTTCGCGCGAGCAGTACTTC. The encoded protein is CASSLAPSREQYF.

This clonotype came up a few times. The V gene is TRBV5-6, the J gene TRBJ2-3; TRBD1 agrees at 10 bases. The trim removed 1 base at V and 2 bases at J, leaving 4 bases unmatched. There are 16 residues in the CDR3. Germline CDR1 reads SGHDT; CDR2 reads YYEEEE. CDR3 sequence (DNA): TGTGCCAGCAGCTTGTTGGACAGGGGGACCACAGATACGCAGTATTTT. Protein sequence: CASSLLDRGTTDTQYF.

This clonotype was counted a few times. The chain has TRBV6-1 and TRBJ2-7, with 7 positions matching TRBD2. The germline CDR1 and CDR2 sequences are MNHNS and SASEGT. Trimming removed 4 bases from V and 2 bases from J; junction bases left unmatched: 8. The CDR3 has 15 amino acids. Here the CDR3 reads CASSGGTGLAYEQYF. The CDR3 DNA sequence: TGTGCCAGCAGTGGCGGGACCGGACTAGCCTACGAGCAGTACTTC.

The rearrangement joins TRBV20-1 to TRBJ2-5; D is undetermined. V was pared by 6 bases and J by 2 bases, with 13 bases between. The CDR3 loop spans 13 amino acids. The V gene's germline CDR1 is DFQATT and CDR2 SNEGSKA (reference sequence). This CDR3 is CSARPEFQETQYF. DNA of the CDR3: TGCAGTGCGAGGCCGGAGTTTCAAGAGACCCAGTACTTC.

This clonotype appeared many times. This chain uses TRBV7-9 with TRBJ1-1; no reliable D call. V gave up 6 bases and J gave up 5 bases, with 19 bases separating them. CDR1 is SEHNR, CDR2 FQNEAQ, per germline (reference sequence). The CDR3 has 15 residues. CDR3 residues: CASRPSTTSGTEAFF. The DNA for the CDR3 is TGTGCCAGCAGGCCTTCGACAACTTCGGGGACTGAAGCTTTCTTT.

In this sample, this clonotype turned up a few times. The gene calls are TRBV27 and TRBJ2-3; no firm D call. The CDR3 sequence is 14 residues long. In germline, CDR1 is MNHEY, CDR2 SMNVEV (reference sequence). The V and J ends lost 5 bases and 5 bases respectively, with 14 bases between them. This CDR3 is CASSQVGYGDTQYF. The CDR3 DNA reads TGTGCCAGCAGTCAGGTGGGGTACGGAGATACGCAGTATTTT.

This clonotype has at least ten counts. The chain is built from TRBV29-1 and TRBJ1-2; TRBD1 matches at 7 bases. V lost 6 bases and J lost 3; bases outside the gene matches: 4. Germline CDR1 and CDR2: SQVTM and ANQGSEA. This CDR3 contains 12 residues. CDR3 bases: TGCAGCGTCCTCGACAGGGACTATGGCTACACCTTC. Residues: CSVLDRDYGYTF. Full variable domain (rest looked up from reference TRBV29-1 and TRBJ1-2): SAVISQKPSRDICQRGTSLTIQCQVDSQVTMMFWYRQQPGQSLTLIATANQGSEATYESGFVIDKFPISRPNLTFSTLTVSNMSPEDSSIYLCSVLDRDYGYTFGSGTRLTVV.

CDR3 nucleotide sequence: TGTGCCAGCAGCTTAGAATCGGGGTGGGTAGGCTATGGCTACACCTTC. This translates into CASSLESGWVGYGYTF. The chain combines TRBV11-2 with TRBJ1-2; no firm D call. CDR1 is SGHAT and CDR2 is FQNNGV in the germline V gene. With 0 bases removed from V and 4 bases from J, the gap between germline ends came to 15 bases. The CDR3 has 16 residues.

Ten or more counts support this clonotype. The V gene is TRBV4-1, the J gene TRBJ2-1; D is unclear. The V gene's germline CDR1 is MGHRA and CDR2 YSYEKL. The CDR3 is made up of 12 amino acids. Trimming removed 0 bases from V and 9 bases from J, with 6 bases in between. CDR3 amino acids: CASSQEPVEQFF. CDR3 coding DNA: TGCGCCAGCAGCCAAGAGCCGGTTGAGCAGTTCTTC.

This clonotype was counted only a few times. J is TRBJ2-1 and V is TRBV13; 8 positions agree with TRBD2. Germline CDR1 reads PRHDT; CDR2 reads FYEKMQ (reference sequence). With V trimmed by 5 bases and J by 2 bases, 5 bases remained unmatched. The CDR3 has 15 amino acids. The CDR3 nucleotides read TGTGCCAGCAGCCTCGGGGGGGCCCCCTACAATGAGCAGTTCTTC. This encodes CASSLGGAPYNEQFF.

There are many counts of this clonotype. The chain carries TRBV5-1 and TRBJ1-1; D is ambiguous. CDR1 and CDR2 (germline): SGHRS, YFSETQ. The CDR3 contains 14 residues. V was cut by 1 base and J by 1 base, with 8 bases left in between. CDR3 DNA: TGCGCCAGCAGCTTGTCTAACGGGAACACTGAAGCTTTCTTT. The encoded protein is CASSLSNGNTEAFF. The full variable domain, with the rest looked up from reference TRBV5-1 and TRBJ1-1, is KAGVTQTPRYLIKTRGQQVTLSCSPISGHRSVSWYQQTPGQGLQFLFEYFSETQRNKGNFPGRFSGRQFSNSRSEMNVSTLELGDSALYLCASSLSNGNTEAFFGQGTRLTVV.

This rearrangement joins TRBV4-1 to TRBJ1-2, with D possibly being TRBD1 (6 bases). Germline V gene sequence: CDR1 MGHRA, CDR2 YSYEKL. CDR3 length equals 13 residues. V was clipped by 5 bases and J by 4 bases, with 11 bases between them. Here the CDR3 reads CASSDRISYGYTF. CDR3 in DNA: TGCGCCAGCAGCGACAGGATATCCTATGGCTACACCTTC.

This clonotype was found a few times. The CDR3 loop is CASSQRPGQGDEQYF. CDR3 DNA sequence: TGCGCCAGCAGCCAAAGACCGGGACAGGGGGACGAGCAGTACTTC. V is TRBV4-1 and J is TRBJ2-7; 11 bases line up with TRBD1. The CDR3 is 15 residues long. Germline CDR1 is MGHRA and CDR2 is YSYEKL. Trimming at V came to 2 bases and at J to 5 bases, leaving 5 bases not matched to a gene.